The entry below describes one T cell receptor (beta chain). A deep-level run was used for the assay. Assay: immunoSEQ multiplex PCR; the TCRdb copy retains only in-frame clones and omits some. This sample has 1,500,000 or so clones, with roughly 95% found just once. The source of the sample is a study of shared clonotypes between healthy human individuals. The trim removed 1 base at V and 4 bases at J, leaving 4 bases unmatched. This CDR3 has 17 residues. Germline V gives CDR1 LGHNA, CDR2 YSLEER. V is TRBV4-3 and J is TRBJ2-2, with TRBD2 identical over 12 bases. Sequencing used naive CD4+ T cells sorted from blood. Subset noted: CD45RA+ positively selected. The source is a man aged 25-45 years in good health. The DNA for the CDR3 is TGCGCCAGCAGCCAAGGACTAGCGGGAGTCGGCACCGGGGAGCTGTTTTTT. Encoded protein: CASSQGLAGVGTGELFF.